These 20 T cell receptor beta chains were all obtained from the same sample, sequenced in a study of spatial heterogeneity in lung cancer. Overall study results and limits: The number of expanded tumor alpha and beta chains correlated with mutation number.

TCRdb called the 5' RACE reads again in MiXCR, with one record for every CDR3 protein. The sample lists about 3,800 distinct CDR3 sequences, 35% seen once, with 24% in the top ten. Documented time point: sample taken at primary tumor resection. The antigens for these receptors are not known. The source material was lung tumor tissue, sampled at surgery. The receptors here all came from a male donor with early-stage non-small cell lung cancer.

V is TRBV7-9 and J is TRBJ2-1; 9 bases match TRBD2. The CDR3 totals 16 residues. The V gene end was trimmed by 5 bases and the J gene end by 2 bases; junction bases not matched to a gene: 7. Looked up from germline, CDR1 is SEHNR and CDR2 is FQNEAQ (reference sequence). The CDR3 sequence: CASSPIAGAAYNEQFF. The CDR3 DNA reads TGTGCCAGCAGCCCAATAGCGGGAGCCGCCTACAATGAGCAGTTCTTC.

This clonotype is judged medium-sized. The rearrangement uses TRBV3-1 and TRBJ2-7; D ambiguous. CDR1 is LGHDT, CDR2 YNNKEL, per germline (reference sequence). Trimming left V 1 base short and J 6 bases short, with 13 bases between. CDR3 length: 14 residues. CDR3 coding DNA: TGTGCCAGCAGCCAAGTCGTAGGCCTCCGCGAGCAGTACTTC. This translates into CASSQVVGLREQYF.

V gene TRBV20-1 combines with J gene TRBJ2-5; 7 positions match TRBD1. The V gene's germline CDR1 is DFQATT and CDR2 SNEGSKA (reference sequence). The trim removed 4 bases at V and 5 bases at J, leaving 4 bases unmatched. The CDR3 contains 12 residues. The CDR3 sequence: CSATEQGETQYF. The CDR3 coding sequence is TGCAGTGCTACCGAACAGGGGGAGACCCAGTACTTC.

The chain recombines TRBV5-4 with TRBJ2-3; 13 bases map to TRBD2. The V segment lost 5 bases and the J segment 1 base; nucleotides outside the gene matches: 13. Per germline, CDR1 SGHNT and CDR2 YYREEE (reference sequence). The CDR3 covers 19 residues. In DNA form, the CDR3 reads TGTGCCAGCAGTCGAGGGACTAGCGGGACGCTTAGGGGCACAGATACGCAGTATTTT. Translated: CASSRGTSGTLRGTDTQYF. The full variable domain, with the rest looked up from reference TRBV5-4 and TRBJ2-3, is ETGVTQSPTHLIKTRGQQVTLRCSSQSGHNTVSWYQQALGQGPQFIFQYYREEENGRGNFPPRFSGLQFPNYSSELNVNALELDDSALYLCASSRGTSGTLRGTDTQYFGPGTRLTVL.

This clonotype has just one count. The rearrangement links TRBV30 to TRBJ2-6; D assignment may be TRBD1 or TRBD2 (6 bases each). This CDR3 contains 18 residues. The V and J ends lost 0 bases and 4 bases respectively, with 19 bases between them. Germline CDR1 reads GTSNPN; CDR2 reads SVGIG (reference sequence). CDR3 in amino acids: CAWSVRQGRLRGANVLTF. CDR3 DNA sequence: TGTGCCTGGAGTGTACGTCAGGGGAGGCTGCGGGGGGCCAACGTCCTGACTTTC.

The chain joins TRBV20-1 to TRBJ2-7; no reliable D call. The germline V gene encodes CDR1 DFQATT and CDR2 SNEGSKA (reference sequence). This CDR3 has 14 residues. The V and J ends lost 6 bases and 3 bases respectively, with 18 bases between them. CDR3 in DNA: TGCAGTGCCTCCGGGCCCCAAGGCCTCTACGAGCAGTACTTC. Translating gives CSASGPQGLYEQYF.

The V gene is TRBV20-1, the J gene TRBJ2-7, with no clear D. The CDR3 has 11 amino acids. Germline V gene sequence: CDR1 DFQATT, CDR2 SNEGSKA (reference sequence). V lost 2 bases and J 6 bases, leaving 8 bases between the germline ends. The CDR3 DNA follows: TGCAGTGCTAGAATAGGAACCGAGCAGTACTTC. Its translation: CSARIGTEQYF.

This clonotype was found a few times. J is TRBJ2-3 and V is TRBV4-1; D ambiguous. This CDR3 comprises 14 residues. V was shortened by 0 bases and J by 6 bases, with 10 bases between the two germline ends. Germline CDR1 reads MGHRA; CDR2 reads YSYEKL. The CDR3 is CASSQDPLPDTQYF. The CDR3 region has the DNA TGCGCCAGCAGCCAAGACCCACTCCCGGATACGCAGTATTTT.

This sequence joins TRBV29-1 and TRBJ2-3; 7 bases fit TRBD1. After removal of 7 bases from V and 0 bases from J, the junction contained 7 bases not matched to a gene. This CDR3 contains 14 residues. Germline V gene data show CDR1 as SQVTM and CDR2 as ANQGSEA. The CDR3: CSAETGTSTDTQYF. The CDR3 DNA reads TGCAGCGCAGAGACAGGGACCAGCACAGATACGCAGTATTTT.

This rearrangement joins TRBV4-3 to TRBJ2-1; 10 positions agree with TRBD2. The V and J ends lost 8 bases and 4 bases, in that order; junction bases with no gene match: 8. CDR3 size: 15 residues. Germline CDR1 and CDR2: LGHNA and YSLEER. DNA for the CDR3: TGCGCCAGCTCAGGGCTAGCGGGAGATTACAATGAGCAGTTCTTC. This translates into CASSGLAGDYNEQFF.

The chain employs TRBV6-5 and TRBJ2-1, with 13 nucleotides matching TRBD2. The CDR3 has 17 amino acids. Germline-derived CDR1 and CDR2 are MNHEY and SVGAGI. The ends lost 2 bases at V and 3 bases at J; junction bases unmatched: 4. Written as DNA, the CDR3 is TGTGCCAGCAGTTACGAAGGACTAGCGGGAGACTACAATGAGCAGTTCTTC. Translation gives CASSYEGLAGDYNEQFF.

This clonotype was observed a few times. The chain recombines TRBV4-3 with TRBJ2-5; D not certain. Trimming removed 4 bases from V and 5 bases from J, with 11 bases in between. Germline CDR1 and CDR2: LGHNA and YSLEER. The CDR3 consists of 13 residues. The CDR3 loop reads CASSPGRQETQYF. As DNA, the CDR3 is TGCGCCAGCAGCCCCGGGCGCCAGGAGACCCAGTACTTC.

In this sample, this clonotype turned up a few times. The chain carries TRBV5-1 and TRBJ2-1; the match to TRBD2 covers 10 bases. The CDR3 consists of 16 residues. After removal of 0 bases from V and 6 bases from J, the junction contained 6 bases not matched to a gene. The germline V gene has CDR1 SGHRS and CDR2 YFSETQ. In DNA form, the CDR3 reads TGCGCCAGCAGCTTGGGAGGGACTAGCGCGATCAATGAGCAGTTCTTC. Protein sequence: CASSLGGTSAINEQFF.

The chain links TRBV29-1 to TRBJ2-7; 7 nucleotides agree with TRBD2. Germline V lookup: CDR1 SQVTM, CDR2 ANQGSEA. The ends lost 6 bases at V and 2 bases at J; junction bases unmatched: 4. The CDR3 contains 12 residues. Here the CDR3 DNA reads TGCAGCGTCCCCGGGGGGACCTACGAGCAGTACTTC. Translating gives CSVPGGTYEQYF.

The V gene is TRBV11-2, the J gene TRBJ2-5, with 13 bases that match TRBD2. CDR1 and CDR2 (germline): SGHAT, FQNNGV. Trimming at V came to 2 bases and at J to 4 bases, leaving 7 bases not matched to a gene. The CDR3 has 17 amino acids. Here the CDR3 reads CASSLQLAGGKGETQYF. The CDR3 coding sequence is TGTGCCAGCAGCTTACAACTAGCGGGAGGGAAGGGAGAGACCCAGTACTTC.

The chain uses TRBV20-1 and TRBJ2-1, with TRBD2 matching 8 bases. CDR3 length equals 13 residues. J was trimmed by 6 bases and V by 3 bases; bases with no gene match: 4. Germline V lookup: CDR1 DFQATT, CDR2 SNEGSKA (reference sequence). The CDR3, as DNA: TGCAGTGCTAGCGGGAGGGCCATCAATGAGCAGTTCTTC. Amino acid sequence: CSASGRAINEQFF.

The rearrangement joins TRBV29-1 to TRBJ2-7; 7 bases map to TRBD1. This CDR3 contains 12 residues. Trimming at V came to 4 bases and at J to 3 bases, leaving 3 bases not matched to a gene. Per the germline V gene, CDR1 is SQVTM and CDR2 is ANQGSEA. In DNA form, the CDR3 reads TGCAGCGTTGCCACAGGGGACTACGAGCAGTACTTC. This gives the protein CSVATGDYEQYF.

This clonotype is medium-sized within its sample. The chain links TRBV5-6 to TRBJ2-7; 7 nucleotides line up with TRBD2. Losses at the gene ends were 1 base for V and 2 bases for J; bases not matched to a gene: 6. The CDR3 runs to 15 residues. Germline V CDR1 and CDR2: SGHDT, YYEEEE. The CDR3, as DNA: TGTGCCAGCAGCTTGAGGCCTAGCGGTGCCTACGAGCAGTACTTC. Translation: CASSLRPSGAYEQYF.

In the case of this clonotype: One end of the junction varies from germline; a read error may be responsible. This chain connects TRBV7-6 to TRBJ2-5; 12 positions match TRBD1. Germline V gene sequence: CDR1 SGHVS, CDR2 FNYEAQ. The length of the CDR3 is 16 residues. CDR3 in amino acids: CVSSLAGTGGAETQYF. The CDR3, as DNA: TGTGTCAGCAGCTTGGCCGGGACAGGGGGCGCGGAGACCCAGTACTTC.

The chain couples TRBV6-6 to TRBJ2-2; TRBD2 matches 8 bases. There are 15 residues in the CDR3. V dropped 2 bases and J dropped 5; count of bases not matched to a gene: 4. CDR1 MNHNY and CDR2 SVGAGI come from the germline V gene (reference sequence). CDR3 nucleotide sequence: TGTGCCAGCAGTTACATTAGCGGGACAACCGGGGAGCTGTTTTTT. Translated, it gives CASSYISGTTGELFF.